The 29 T cell receptor beta chains given below trace back to one sample, sequenced in a study of cytotoxic CD8 clonotypes in ibrutinib-treated CLL. Repertoires were generated with immunoSEQ multiplex PCR, while TCRdb's copy carries only in-frame clones and drops some. The data show fewer than 50,000 clones, 65% seen once. The sample consisted of PBMCs, taken after 24 months of ibrutinib treatment. The receptors shown here come from a human donor with chronic lymphocytic leukemia.

This clone was recorded a few times. The chain carries TRBV28 and TRBJ1-1; D not certain. The CDR3 is 13 amino acids. CDR1 and CDR2 from the germline V gene are MDHEN and SYDVKM. With 10 bases removed from V and 4 bases from J, the gap between germline ends came to 16 bases. The DNA for the CDR3 is TGTGCCATTATGGGCCCTTCGTTCACTGAAGCTTTCTTT. Translation gives CAIMGPSFTEAFF.

The chain joins TRBV6-5 to TRBJ2-7; 9 nucleotides agree with TRBD1. Germline V CDR1 and CDR2: MNHEY, SVGAGI. This CDR3 spans 12 amino acids. The V segment lost 6 bases and the J segment 7 bases; nucleotides outside the gene matches: 4. This CDR3 reads CASRNRGREQYF. DNA for the CDR3: TGTGCCAGCAGAAACAGGGGGCGAGAGCAGTACTTC.

The J gene is TRBJ2-1, the V gene TRBV4-1; D ambiguous. The CDR3 totals 14 residues. Trimming left V 1 base short and J 7 bases short, with 11 bases between. The germline V gene encodes CDR1 MGHRA and CDR2 YSYEKL. CDR3 sequence (DNA): TGCGCCAGCAGCCAAGTCGGAGTAGGAAATGAGCAGTTCTTC. Translating gives CASSQVGVGNEQFF.

V gene TRBV7-2 combines with J gene TRBJ1-2, with 10 bases identical to TRBD1. Trimming took 5 bases from V and 4 from J; bases not matched to a gene: 7. CDR1 and CDR2 from the germline V gene are SGHTA and FQGNSA. The CDR3 consists of 15 residues. CDR3 amino acids: CASSATTGGPYGYTF. CDR3 in DNA: TGTGCCAGCAGCGCGACGACAGGGGGCCCCTATGGCTACACCTTC.

The sample holds one count of this clone. The V and J genes are TRBV2 and TRBJ1-2, with 7 positions matching TRBD1. The V gene's germline CDR1 is SNHLY and CDR2 FYNNEI. V shed 3 bases, J shed 5 bases, and the junction held 12 bases outside the gene matches. The CDR3 is made up of 16 amino acids. The CDR3 bases are TGTGCCAGCAGTGAGTCAACTGGAGACAGGGTTTATGGCTACACCTTC. Its protein is CASSESTGDRVYGYTF.

This clone has more than one count but fewer than ten. The chain links TRBV5-1 to TRBJ2-3; D assignment may be TRBD1 or TRBD2 (5 bases each). Germline loops: CDR1 SGHRS, CDR2 YFSETQ. V lost 0 bases and J 1 base, leaving 9 bases between the germline ends. The CDR3 has 15 amino acids. The DNA of the CDR3 is TGCGCCAGCAGCTTGGTGACAGCGGGCACAGATACGCAGTATTTT. This translates into CASSLVTAGTDTQYF.

This chain uses TRBV29-1 with TRBJ2-3; TRBD2 agrees at 8 bases. CDR3 length: 14 amino acids. With 7 bases clipped from V and 1 base from J, the junction kept 7 bases outside the gene matches. Germline CDR1 and CDR2: SQVTM and ANQGSEA. In DNA, the CDR3 is TGCAGCGGATTAGCGGGAAAGGGCACAGATACGCAGTATTTT. Its protein product is CSGLAGKGTDTQYF.

The table lists this clone with a count of one. The chain couples TRBV20-1 to TRBJ1-1, with D unclear. In germline, CDR1 is DFQATT, CDR2 SNEGSKA (reference sequence). Deletions cut 3 bases from V and 2 bases from J, with 4 bases between. CDR3 length: 11 amino acids. Here the CDR3 reads CSASRNTEAFF. The CDR3 bases are TGCAGTGCTAGCAGAAACACTGAAGCTTTCTTT.

The V and J genes are TRBV18 and TRBJ2-3; 11 positions agree with TRBD1. V gave up 2 bases and J gave up 7 bases; unmatched junction bases: 11. The germline CDR1 and CDR2 sequences are KGHSH and LQKENI. The CDR3 covers 17 residues. Written as DNA, the CDR3 is TGTGCCAGCTCACCAGCCAACACCGGGACAGGGGGTTATACGCAGTATTTT. This encodes CASSPANTGTGGYTQYF.

This chain links TRBV6-5 with TRBJ1-1, with 9 bases that match TRBD1. With V trimmed by 7 bases and J by 5 bases, 8 bases remained unmatched. Germline V gene sequence: CDR1 MNHEY, CDR2 SVGAGI. The length of the CDR3 is 14 residues. The DNA of the CDR3 is TGTGCCAGCATTAAGGACAGGGGAGGGACTGAAGCTTTCTTT. Translated, it gives CASIKDRGGTEAFF.

Concerning this clone itself: The junction and the germline gene differ at one end; a read error may be behind it. The sample carries other DNA sequences with the same CDR3. The chain links TRBV14 to TRBJ2-7; the D call may be TRBD1 or TRBD2 (5 bases each). The CDR3 extends over 16 amino acids. Per germline, CDR1 SGHDN and CDR2 FVKESK. DNA of the CDR3: TGCGCCAGCAGCCGTCCCGGGACCCCCTTCACCTACGAGCAGTACTTC. This gives the protein CASSRPGTPFTYEQYF.

The chain is built from TRBV9 and TRBJ2-2, with D uncertain. Trimming removed 0 bases at V and 2 bases at J, with 8 bases between. The germline V gene has CDR1 SGDLS and CDR2 YYNGEE. CDR3 length: 15 residues. The CDR3: CASSVGATNTGELFF. The CDR3 region has the DNA TGTGCCAGCAGCGTAGGCGCAACCAACACCGGGGAGCTGTTTTTT.

This clone has more than one count but fewer than ten. The rearrangement uses TRBV4-2 and TRBJ2-7; D possibly uses TRBD1 or TRBD2 (6 bases each). V lost 0 bases to trimming and J lost 3 bases, with 21 bases between them. The CDR3 is made up of 18 amino acids. Germline V gene sequence: CDR1 LGHNA, CDR2 YNFKEQ. The CDR3 DNA follows: TGTGCCAGCAGCCAAGAGGGTCCCGGGGGCAGGGGAATCTACGAGCAGTACTTC. Translating it yields CASSQEGPGGRGIYEQYF.

Only one count was recorded for this clone. This chain links TRBV18 with TRBJ2-7, with D uncertain. The CDR3 is made up of 13 amino acids. V was trimmed by 3 bases and J by 6 bases, leaving 12 bases between them. Germline lookup yields CDR1 KGHSH and CDR2 LQKENI. The CDR3, as DNA: TGTGCCAGCTCACCGGTTACTGTCGGCGAGCAGTACTTC. It encodes CASSPVTVGEQYF.

The chain joins TRBV2 to TRBJ1-2; no definite D call. The germline V gene encodes CDR1 SNHLY and CDR2 FYNNEI. Trimming cost V 3 bases and J 5 bases, with 10 bases left between them. The CDR3 extends over 13 amino acids. The CDR3 region has the DNA TGTGCCAGCAGTGAGGGCAGACCTTATGGCTACACCTTC. Protein: CASSEGRPYGYTF.

The rearrangement uses TRBV5-6 and TRBJ2-1, with 8 bases matching TRBD2. CDR3 size: 15 residues. J lost 7 bases, V lost 0 bases, and 6 bases had no gene match. CDR1 and CDR2 from the germline V gene are SGHDT and YYEEEE. CDR3 amino acids: CASSLGLAGPNEQFF. In DNA, the CDR3 is TGTGCCAGCAGCTTGGGATTAGCGGGACCAAATGAGCAGTTCTTC.

This clone was counted only a few times. V is TRBV4-2 and J is TRBJ2-5, with 7 bases that match TRBD2. V was clipped by 0 bases and J by 2 bases; unmatched bases: 9. The CDR3 covers 17 residues. Germline CDR1 LGHNA, CDR2 YNFKEQ. The CDR3 region has the DNA TGTGCCAGCAGCCAAGACGCAGGGCTAGCGGTGCAAGAGACCCAGTACTTC. It translates to CASSQDAGLAVQETQYF.

This rearrangement joins TRBV2 to TRBJ2-3, with TRBD2 as a possible D gene (5 bases). Germline assignment: CDR1 SNHLY and CDR2 FYNNEI. CDR3 length: 16 amino acids. Deletions cut 0 bases from V and 2 bases from J, with 12 bases between. CDR3 sequence reads: CASSEARSGYTDTQYF. The CDR3 DNA sequence: TGTGCCAGCAGTGAAGCCCGGAGCGGATACACAGATACGCAGTATTTT.

V gene TRBV11-2 combines with J gene TRBJ1-1; possibly TRBD1 for D (5 bases). CDR1 SGHAT and CDR2 FQNNGV come from the germline V gene. Trimming stripped 5 bases from V and 1 base from J, with 14 bases between. This CDR3 has 15 amino acids. The CDR3 coding sequence is TGTGCCAGCAGCCTGAAACCAGGGTGGAACACTGAAGCTTTCTTT. This codes for CASSLKPGWNTEAFF.

The chain has TRBV10-1 and TRBJ2-7; TRBD1 aligns across 7 bases. Germline loops: CDR1 WNHNN, CDR2 SYGVQD (reference sequence). The CDR3 length is 13 residues. V shed 6 bases, J shed 2 bases, and the junction held 4 bases outside the gene matches. CDR3 amino acids: CASRDRWPYEQYF. The CDR3 DNA reads as TGCGCCAGCAGGGACAGGTGGCCCTACGAGCAGTACTTC.

The genes are TRBV6-5 and TRBJ1-2, with D possibly being TRBD1 (5 bases). V was trimmed by 10 bases and J by 3 bases, leaving 21 bases between them. CDR3 size: 15 residues. The V gene's germline CDR1 is MNHEY and CDR2 SVGAGI. DNA of the CDR3: TGTGCCATCTCACGTTCCGGGACGGGTGACTATGGCTACACCTTC. The encoded protein is CAISRSGTGDYGYTF.

Only a few counts were recorded for this clone. The CDR3 loop is CASSRTAVGSPLHF. The CDR3 DNA follows: TGTGCCAGCAGCCGGACCGCTGTAGGCTCACCCCTCCACTTT. The genes are TRBV27 and TRBJ1-6, with D unresolved. Trimming shortened V by 6 bases and J by 10 bases, and 16 bases separated the two germline ends. In germline, CDR1 is MNHEY, CDR2 SMNVEV (reference sequence). CDR3 length: 14 amino acids.

The chain recombines TRBV5-1 with TRBJ2-2; 10 bases match TRBD1. The CDR3 totals 18 residues. With 3 bases clipped from V and 0 bases from J, the junction kept 8 bases outside the gene matches. Germline lookup yields CDR1 SGHRS and CDR2 YFSETQ. The chain's CDR3 is CASSSRDRGAANTGELFF. DNA of the CDR3: TGCGCCAGCAGCTCCCGGGACAGGGGTGCGGCGAACACCGGGGAGCTGTTTTTT. The complete variable domain, with remaining parts taken from reference TRBV5-1 and TRBJ2-2, reads KAGVTQTPRYLIKTRGQQVTLSCSPISGHRSVSWYQQTPGQGLQFLFEYFSETQRNKGNFPGRFSGRQFSNSRSEMNVSTLELGDSALYLCASSSRDRGAANTGELFFGEGSRLTVL.

V usage is TRBV9 and J usage is TRBJ2-5, with D perhaps assigned TRBD1 or TRBD2 (6 bases each). Trimming cost V 0 bases and J 5 bases, with 14 bases left between them. Per the germline V gene, CDR1 is SGDLS and CDR2 is YYNGEE. This CDR3 spans 15 amino acids. The CDR3 is CASSVATGAWETQYF. CDR3 sequence (DNA): TGTGCCAGCAGCGTAGCAACGGGGGCGTGGGAGACCCAGTACTTC. Full variable domain (remainder filled in from reference TRBV9 and TRBJ2-5): DSGVTQTPKHLITATGQRVTLRCSPRSGDLSVYWYQQSLDQGLQFLIQYYNGEERAKGNILERFSAQQFPDLHSELNLSSLELGDSALYFCASSVATGAWETQYFGPGTRLLVL.

The chain uses TRBV29-1 and TRBJ1-1; perhaps TRBD1 as D (5 bases). The V gene lost 7 bases and the J gene lost 1 base, with 10 bases spanning the gap. The CDR3 length is 12 residues. Germline CDR1 SQVTM, CDR2 ANQGSEA. This CDR3 is CSGGDPNTEAFF. The CDR3 nucleotides are TGCAGCGGGGGGGATCCGAACACTGAAGCTTTCTTT.

The chain joins TRBV15 to TRBJ2-5, with D unclear. Germline V gene lookup returns CDR1 LNHNV and CDR2 YYDKDF (reference sequence). CDR3 length: 11 amino acids. Trimming left V 5 bases short and J 2 bases short, with 3 bases between. CDR3 residues: CATSVQETQYF. The CDR3 DNA is TGTGCCACCAGCGTTCAAGAGACCCAGTACTTC.

V is TRBV29-1 and J is TRBJ1-1; TRBD1 is a possible D gene (6 bases). Germline V lookup: CDR1 SQVTM, CDR2 ANQGSEA. The CDR3 has 15 residues. V lost 1 base and J lost 0, with 12 bases in between. Here the CDR3 reads CSVEARQVVNTEAFF. The DNA of the CDR3 is TGCAGCGTTGAAGCCCGACAGGTGGTGAACACTGAAGCTTTCTTT.

The chain joins TRBV13 to TRBJ2-7; D is undetermined. With 5 bases removed from V and 3 bases from J, the gap between germline ends came to 5 bases. Germline-derived CDR1 and CDR2 are PRHDT and FYEKMQ (reference sequence). The CDR3 is made up of 11 amino acids. The CDR3 DNA sequence: TGTGCCAGCAGCGCGGTCTACGAGCAGTACTTC. It translates to CASSAVYEQYF.

This clone has ten or more counts. A read error may account for a junction end that differs from germline. V usage is TRBV7-7 and J usage is TRBJ2-2, with 8 bases matching TRBD1. Germline CDR1 is SSHAT and CDR2 is FNYEAQ (reference sequence). This CDR3 comprises 15 residues. The CDR3 sequence: CASSLATGGTGELFF. CDR3 coding DNA: TGTGCTAGCAGCTTAGCTACAGGGGGTACCGGGGAGCTGTTTTTT.